The clone carrying this T cell receptor beta chain was counted ten times or more. Its antigen is still unknown. The CDR3 consists of 13 residues. V was cut by 0 bases and J by 10 bases, with 12 bases left in between. CDR1 and CDR2 from the germline V gene are SGHTA and FQGNSA. The 5'RACE template-switching step produced TCR cDNA and added a universal primer site and UMIs. TCRdb reprocessed the 5' RACE reads with MiXCR, giving one entry per CDR3 protein. The sample has around 160,000 distinct CDR3 sequences, more than 5.5% seen once. The data stem from a study of T cells after yellow fever vaccination. Across the study: SMART-Seq v4 Ultra Low Input prepared libraries from low-cell fractions. Study observations and caveats: The booster response re-showed most primary clones: over 95% CD4, roughly 91% CD8.

The origin of this receptor is a man between 18 and 35 years old who received the YFV17D yellow fever vaccine. The specimen was CD4+ T cells sorted from PBMCs, collected around 5 days after the first yellow fever vaccination. J is TRBJ1-2 and V is TRBV7-2; D is possibly TRBD1 (6 bases). The CDR3 DNA is TGTGCCAGCAGCTTAGCGCAGGGGCCGACCTACACCTTC. As protein: CASSLAQGPTYTF. The full variable domain, completed using reference TRBV7-2 and TRBJ1-2, is GAGVSQSPSNKVTEKGKDVELRCDPISGHTALYWYRQSLGQGLEFLIYFQGNSAPDKSGLPSDRFSAERTGGSVSTLTIQRTQQEDSAVYLCASSLAQGPTYTFGSGTRLTVV.